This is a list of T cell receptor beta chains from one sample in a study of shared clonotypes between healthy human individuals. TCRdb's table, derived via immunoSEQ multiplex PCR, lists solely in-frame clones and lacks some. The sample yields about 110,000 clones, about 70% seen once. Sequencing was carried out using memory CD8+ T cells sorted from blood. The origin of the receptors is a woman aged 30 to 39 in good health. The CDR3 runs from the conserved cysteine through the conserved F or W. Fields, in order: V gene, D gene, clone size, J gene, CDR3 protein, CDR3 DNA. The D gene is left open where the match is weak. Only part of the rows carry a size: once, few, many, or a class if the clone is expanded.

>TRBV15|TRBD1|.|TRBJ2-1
CATTSQGAPLDEQFF
TGTGCCACCACGTCCCAGGGGGCGCCTCTGGATGAGCAGTTCTTC
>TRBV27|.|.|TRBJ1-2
CASSFGQGSYGYTF
TGTGCCAGCAGTTTCGGCCAGGGGTCCTATGGCTACACCTTC
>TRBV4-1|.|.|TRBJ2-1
CASSQGGLSPEQFF
TGCGCCAGCAGCCAAGGGGGACTGAGTCCTGAGCAGTTCTTC
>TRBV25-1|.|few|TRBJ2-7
CASSQQGGQSYEQYF
TGTGCCAGCAGCCAGCAGGGGGGACAATCCTACGAGCAGTACTTC
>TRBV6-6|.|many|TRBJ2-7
CATMTPGQSSYEQYF
TGTGCCACTATGACTCCGGGACAATCCTCCTACGAGCAGTACTTC
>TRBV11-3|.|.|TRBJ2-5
CASSTPGEAQYF
TGTGCCAGCAGCACCCCGGGGGAGGCCCAGTACTTC
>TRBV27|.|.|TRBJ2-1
CASSQLRTMTQFF
TGTGCCAGCAGTCAACTCAGAACTATGACGCAGTTCTTC
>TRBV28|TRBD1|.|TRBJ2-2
CASSPGTEGNSNTGELFF
TGTGCCAGCAGTCCGGGGACAGAGGGGAATTCGAACACCGGGGAGCTGTTTTTT
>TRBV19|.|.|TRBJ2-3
CASSQNGRTDTQYF
TGTGCCAGTTCGCAAAACGGGAGAACAGATACGCAGTATTTT
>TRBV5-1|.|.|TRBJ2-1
CASRHINEQFF
TGCGCCAGCAGGCATATCAATGAGCAGTTCTTC
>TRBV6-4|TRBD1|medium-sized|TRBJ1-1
CASSDRGHTEAFF
TGTGCCAGCAGTGACAGGGGGCACACTGAAGCTTTCTTT
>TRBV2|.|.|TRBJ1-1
CASRAIMNTEAFF
TGTGCCAGCAGGGCAATTATGAACACTGAAGCTTTCTTT
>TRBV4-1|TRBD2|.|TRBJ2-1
CASSQVPGGRYNEQFF
TGCGCCAGCAGCCAAGTCCCGGGAGGGCGCTACAATGAGCAGTTCTTC
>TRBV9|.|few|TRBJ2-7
CASSVRAQSYEQYF
TGTGCCAGCAGCGTCAGGGCACAGTCCTACGAGCAGTACTTC
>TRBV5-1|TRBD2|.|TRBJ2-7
CATEATSGGYEQYF
TGCGCCACCGAAGCGACTAGCGGGGGCTACGAGCAGTACTTC
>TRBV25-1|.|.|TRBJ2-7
CASRGVYEQYF
TGTGCCAGCAGAGGAGTCTACGAGCAGTACTTC
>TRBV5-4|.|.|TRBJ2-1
CASSPGYGNEQFF
TGTGCCAGCAGCCCGGGATATGGGAATGAGCAGTTCTTC
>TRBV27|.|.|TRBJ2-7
CASSSTPGTSYEQYF
TGTGCCAGCAGTTCCACCCCCGGGACAAGCTACGAGCAGTACTTC
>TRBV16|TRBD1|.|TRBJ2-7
CASSRGDRVSEQYF
TGTGCCAGCAGCCGGGGCGACAGGGTTTCCGAGCAGTACTTC
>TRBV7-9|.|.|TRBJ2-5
CASSLTGRREETQYF
TGTGCCAGCAGCTTAACCGGACGGAGGGAAGAGACCCAGTACTTC
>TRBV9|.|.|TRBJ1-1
CASSVGSGPGRGTEAFF
TGTGCCAGCAGCGTCGGCTCTGGGCCCGGCCGTGGCACTGAAGCTTTCTTT
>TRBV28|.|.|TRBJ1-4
CASSQDLNEKLFF
TGTGCCAGCAGCCAGGACCTTAATGAAAAACTGTTTTTT
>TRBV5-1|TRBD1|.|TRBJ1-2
CASSFTGVGGYTF
TGCGCCAGCAGCTTCACAGGGGTCGGTGGCTACACCTTC
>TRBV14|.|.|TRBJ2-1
CASSPVLVSNEQFF
TGTGCCAGCAGTCCGGTACTAGTTAGTAATGAGCAGTTCTTC
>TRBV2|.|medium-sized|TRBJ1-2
CASSEGLVYDYTF
TGTGCCAGCAGTGAGGGACTAGTTTACGACTACACCTTC
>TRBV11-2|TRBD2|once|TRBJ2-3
CASSLPLVGWEGGTDTQYF
TGTGCCAGCAGCTTACCCCTCGTAGGTTGGGAGGGTGGCACAGATACGCAGTATTTT